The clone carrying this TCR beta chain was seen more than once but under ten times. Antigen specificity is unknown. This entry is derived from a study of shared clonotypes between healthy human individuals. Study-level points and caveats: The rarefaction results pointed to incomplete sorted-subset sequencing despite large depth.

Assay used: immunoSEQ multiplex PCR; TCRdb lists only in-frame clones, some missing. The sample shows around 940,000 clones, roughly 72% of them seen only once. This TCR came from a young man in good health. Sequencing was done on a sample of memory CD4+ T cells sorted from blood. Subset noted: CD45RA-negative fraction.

DNA of the CDR3: TGTGCCTGGAAGCGCGGGAGTACAGATACGCAGTATTTT. This sequence encodes CAWKRGSTDTQYF. The chain combines TRBV30 with TRBJ2-3; TRBD2 matches 7 bases. With 4 bases clipped from V and 3 bases from J, the junction kept 4 bases outside the gene matches. CDR3 length: 13 residues. Germline lookup yields CDR1 GTSNPN and CDR2 SVGIG (reference sequence).